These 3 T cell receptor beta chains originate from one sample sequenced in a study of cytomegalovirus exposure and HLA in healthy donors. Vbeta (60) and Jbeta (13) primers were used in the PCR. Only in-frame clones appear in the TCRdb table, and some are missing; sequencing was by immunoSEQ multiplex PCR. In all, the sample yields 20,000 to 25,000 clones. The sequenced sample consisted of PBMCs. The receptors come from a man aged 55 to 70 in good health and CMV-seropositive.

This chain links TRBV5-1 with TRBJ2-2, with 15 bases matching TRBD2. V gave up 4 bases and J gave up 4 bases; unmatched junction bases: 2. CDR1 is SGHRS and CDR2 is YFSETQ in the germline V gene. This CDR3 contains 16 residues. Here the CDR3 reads CASSGGLAGGTGELFF. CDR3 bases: TGCGCCAGCAGCGGGGGACTAGCGGGGGGCACCGGGGAGCTGTTTTTT.

Here the CDR3 reads CAIAGSTDTQYF. For the CDR3, the DNA is TGTGCCATAGCGGGATCCACAGATACGCAGTATTTT. This chain links TRBV7-9 with TRBJ2-3, with 8 bases fitting TRBD2. This CDR3 is built from 12 residues. V was clipped by 10 bases and J by 2 bases; unmatched bases: 2. The germline V gene encodes CDR1 SEHNR and CDR2 FQNEAQ (reference sequence). The variable domain in full, with the rest retrieved from reference TRBV7-9 and TRBJ2-3, is DTGVSQNPRHKITKRGQNVTFRCDPISEHNRLYWYRQTLGQGPEFLTYFQNEAQLEKSRLLSDRFSAERPKGSFSTLEIQRTEQGDSAMYLCAIAGSTDTQYFGPGTRLTVL.

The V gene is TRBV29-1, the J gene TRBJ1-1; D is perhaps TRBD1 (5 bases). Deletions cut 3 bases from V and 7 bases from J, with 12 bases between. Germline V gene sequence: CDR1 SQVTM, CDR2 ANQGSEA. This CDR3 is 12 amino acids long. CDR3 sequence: CSVEEGQGEAFF. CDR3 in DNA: TGCAGCGTTGAGGAAGGGCAGGGTGAAGCTTTCTTT.